What follows are 20 T cell receptor beta chains derived from one specimen sequenced in a study of shared clonotypes between healthy human individuals. Terminally differentiated effector memory CD45RA+ cells were excluded from the naive CD8 cells, which were CD45RO-negative and positively selected for CCR7. Sequenced by immunoSEQ multiplex PCR; TCRdb stores in-frame clones only, minus some. Among around 2.1 million clones listed, approximately 94% were seen once. Sequencing was done on a sample of naive CD8+ T cells from PBMCs. Receptor source: a man between 18 and 35 years old in good health. Some clones in this sample may be carry-over from other donors' samples.

The chain joins TRBV4-2 to TRBJ1-3, with 8 bases lining up with TRBD1. The junction had 5 bases not matched to a gene; V was cut back by 0 bases and J by 4 bases. The V gene's germline CDR1 is LGHNA and CDR2 YNFKEQ. CDR3 length: 16 amino acids. The DNA of the CDR3 is TGTGCCAGCAGCCAAGAAGGACAGGGTTCAGGAAACACCATATATTTT. Its translation is CASSQEGQGSGNTIYF.

The J gene is TRBJ2-7, the V gene TRBV30; 9 bases line up with TRBD1. Germline CDR1 is GTSNPN and CDR2 is SVGIG (reference sequence). V was clipped by 6 bases and J by 9 bases; unmatched bases: 15. CDR3 length: 14 residues. The DNA of the CDR3 is TGTGCCTGCCGGGAGCTGACAGGGGGGGGAGGGCAGTACTTC. Encoded protein: CACRELTGGGGQYF.

The gene calls are TRBV7-9 and TRBJ2-1; D ambiguous. The CDR3 totals 13 residues. CDR1 is SEHNR and CDR2 is FQNEAQ in the germline V gene (reference sequence). V was shortened by 6 bases and J by 7 bases, with 13 bases between the two germline ends. In DNA form, the CDR3 reads TGTGCCAGCAGTTTACCCTATGGAAATGAGCAGTTCTTC. Amino acids: CASSLPYGNEQFF.

The chain joins TRBV27 to TRBJ1-1; TRBD1 aligns across 7 bases. V lost 4 bases, J lost 8 bases, and 4 bases stayed unmatched. CDR3 size: 12 residues. Germline V gene sequence: CDR1 MNHEY, CDR2 SMNVEV (reference sequence). CDR3 coding DNA: TGTGCCAGCAGTTATCCGGGACAGGAAGCTTTCTTT. Translation gives CASSYPGQEAFF.

The rearrangement uses TRBV28 and TRBJ1-1; D is unclear. Trimming shortened V by 2 bases and J by 4 bases, and 11 bases separated the two germline ends. CDR1 is MDHEN, CDR2 SYDVKM, per germline. The CDR3 spans 14 residues. The CDR3 sequence is CASSLKVGFTEAFF. The CDR3 nucleotides read TGTGCCAGCAGTTTAAAGGTGGGCTTCACTGAAGCTTTCTTT.

The chain uses TRBV19 and TRBJ2-7, with D unresolved. This CDR3 region has 11 residues. Per germline, CDR1 LNHDA and CDR2 SQIVND (reference sequence). The V and J ends lost 5 bases and 7 bases respectively, with 9 bases between them. The CDR3: CASSFNREQYF. CDR3 nucleotide sequence: TGTGCCAGTAGTTTCAACAGAGAGCAGTACTTC.

The chain uses TRBV6-5 and TRBJ2-7; D possibly matches TRBD1 or TRBD2 (5 bases each). Germline values: CDR1 MNHEY, CDR2 SVGAGI. The CDR3 is made up of 13 amino acids. Trimming took off 6 bases at V and 6 bases at J, with 15 bases between the two ends. CDR3 DNA: TGTGCCAGCAGCCTCGGGGCGGCTGGCGAGCAGTACTTC. Translated, it gives CASSLGAAGEQYF.

The V gene is TRBV7-2, the J gene TRBJ1-5; a weak D match, TRBD1 (6 bases). V shed 1 base and J shed 6 bases, with 13 bases lying between them. The germline V gene encodes CDR1 SGHTA and CDR2 FQGNSA. The CDR3 spans 15 residues. The CDR3 sequence is CASSLVSQGSQPQHF. CDR3 coding DNA: TGTGCCAGCAGCTTAGTATCACAGGGTTCTCAGCCCCAGCATTTT.

The V call is TRBV4-3, the J call TRBJ2-7; 11 bases fit TRBD1. The CDR3 has 15 residues. The trim removed 6 bases at V and 3 bases at J, leaving 7 bases unmatched. Germline CDR1 LGHNA, CDR2 YSLEER. CDR3: CASSDGQGAIYEQYF. The CDR3, as DNA: TGCGCCAGCAGTGACGGACAGGGGGCGATCTACGAGCAGTACTTC.

V is TRBV15 and J is TRBJ2-3; 13 bases line up with TRBD2. The CDR3 is 13 residues long. The junction had 2 bases not matched to a gene; V was cut back by 11 bases and J by 3 bases. Germline CDR1 reads LNHNV; CDR2 reads YYDKDF (reference sequence). CDR3 sequence reads: CAVGLAGTDTQYF. CDR3 bases: TGTGCCGTGGGACTAGCGGGAACAGATACGCAGTATTTT.

The rearrangement uses TRBV5-1 and TRBJ2-7, with TRBD2 matching over 9 bases. This CDR3 is 16 amino acids long. CDR1 and CDR2 from the germline V gene are SGHRS and YFSETQ. After removal of 3 bases from V and 3 bases from J, the junction contained 10 bases not matched to a gene. In DNA form, the CDR3 reads TGCGCCAGCAGCTCCACCCCCGCTAGCGGGATCTACGAGCAGTACTTC. It is translated as CASSSTPASGIYEQYF.

This chain connects TRBV30 to TRBJ2-7; D gene ambiguous. The CDR3 sequence is 11 residues long. V was clipped by 5 bases and J by 3 bases, with 8 bases between them. Germline CDR1 GTSNPN, CDR2 SVGIG (reference sequence). CDR3 residues: CAWRVLYEQYF. CDR3 coding DNA: TGTGCCTGGCGGGTCCTCTACGAGCAGTACTTC. The full variable domain, rest sourced from reference TRBV30 and TRBJ2-7, is SQTIHQWPATLVQPVGSPLSLECTVEGTSNPNLYWYRQAAGRGLQLLFYSVGIGQISSEVPQNLSASRPQDRQFILSSKKLLLSDSGFYLCAWRVLYEQYFGPGTRLTVT.

The gene calls are TRBV7-9 and TRBJ1-1; no definite D call. This CDR3 is 13 amino acids long. Germline values: CDR1 SEHNR, CDR2 FQNEAQ (reference sequence). V shed 5 bases and J shed 5 bases, with 12 bases lying between them. The CDR3 DNA follows: TGTGCCAGCAGCGCCGGGATTGAGACTGAAGCTTTCTTT. This gives the protein CASSAGIETEAFF.

J is TRBJ2-5 and V is TRBV9; 7 nucleotides line up with TRBD2. Germline values: CDR1 SGDLS, CDR2 YYNGEE. Trimming took 2 bases from V and 1 from J; bases not matched to a gene: 5. The CDR3 sequence is 15 residues long. In DNA, the CDR3 is TGTGCCAGCAGCGTTGGGACTACAAGCCAAGAGACCCAGTACTTC. Amino acids: CASSVGTTSQETQYF. Drawing the rest from reference TRBV9 and TRBJ2-5, the complete variable domain is DSGVTQTPKHLITATGQRVTLRCSPRSGDLSVYWYQQSLDQGLQFLIQYYNGEERAKGNILERFSAQQFPDLHSELNLSSLELGDSALYFCASSVGTTSQETQYFGPGTRLLVL.

The chain employs TRBV27 and TRBJ2-7; TRBD2 might be the D (6 bases). The CDR3 is 16 residues long. Trimming shortened V by 5 bases and J by 3 bases, and 20 bases separated the two germline ends. The germline gives CDR1 MNHEY, CDR2 SMNVEV (reference sequence). The CDR3 reads CASSPDPGERYYEQYF. The CDR3 DNA sequence: TGTGCCAGCAGTCCCGATCCGGGAGAGCGGTACTACGAGCAGTACTTC.

This clone came up once. The chain couples TRBV4-2 to TRBJ2-7, with TRBD1 identical over 7 bases. Losses at the gene ends were 0 bases for V and 5 bases for J; bases not matched to a gene: 19. The CDR3 is 19 amino acids. Per the germline V gene, CDR1 is LGHNA and CDR2 is YNFKEQ. CDR3 residues: CASSQDIRFTFGQADEQYF. CDR3 sequence (DNA): TGTGCCAGCAGCCAAGATATACGTTTTACTTTCGGACAGGCGGACGAGCAGTACTTC.

The chain combines TRBV9 with TRBJ2-2, with D uncertain. V gave up 3 bases and J gave up 2 bases, with 8 bases separating them. CDR3 length: 14 residues. Germline lookup yields CDR1 SGDLS and CDR2 YYNGEE. CDR3 sequence reads: CASSATLNTGELFF. Here the CDR3 DNA reads TGTGCCAGCAGCGCCACCCTCAACACCGGGGAGCTGTTTTTT.

This clone was seen only once. Within the sample, other DNA sequences also encode this same CDR3. The rearrangement uses TRBV11-2 and TRBJ2-7; 8 bases are a match to TRBD2. J was trimmed by 3 bases and V by 5 bases; bases with no gene match: 3. This CDR3 region has 13 residues. In germline, CDR1 is SGHAT, CDR2 FQNNGV. CDR3 sequence reads: CASSPGTSYEQYF. The CDR3, as DNA: TGTGCCAGCAGCCCCGGGACTAGCTACGAGCAGTACTTC.

The chain combines TRBV9 with TRBJ1-4; the D is unclear. This CDR3 region has 14 residues. Germline V lookup: CDR1 SGDLS, CDR2 YYNGEE. Trimming took 4 bases from V and 5 from J, leaving 12 bases between them. In nucleotides, the CDR3 is TGTGCCAGCAGCCCTCGGGGTGGGAATGAAAAACTGTTTTTT. The encoded protein is CASSPRGGNEKLFF. Together with reference TRBV9 and TRBJ1-4, the CDR3 gives the full variable domain: DSGVTQTPKHLITATGQRVTLRCSPRSGDLSVYWYQQSLDQGLQFLIQYYNGEERAKGNILERFSAQQFPDLHSELNLSSLELGDSALYFCASSPRGGNEKLFFGSGTQLSVL.

V usage is TRBV11-3 and J usage is TRBJ2-5; 8 bases agree with TRBD2. Germline V lookup: CDR1 SGHNT, CDR2 YENEEA. Trimming cost V 5 bases and J 5 bases; bases outside gene matches: 7. The CDR3 spans 14 residues. CDR3 DNA sequence: TGTGCCAGCAGCCCGAGCGGGAGCGGGGAGACCCAGTACTTC. Translating gives CASSPSGSGETQYF.